This TCR beta chain was sequenced for a study of T cells in Graves' hyperthyroidism and ophthalmopathy. Findings and caveats of the study: Ophthalmopathy was told apart from stable hyperthyroidism by a 13 V-J model. Peripheral blood also featured most of the thyroid clonotypes expanded above 0.001.

RNA transcripts gave rise to amplified TCR beta CDR3 regions. In the first-round RT-PCR of the TCR CDR3, the HTBI primer set was used. Via MiXCR, TCRdb re-called the multiplex PCR reads, giving one row per CDR3 protein. This sample has some 350,000 distinct CDR3 sequences, with about a fifth found just once. Each patient was aged 18 to 65 and had newly diagnosed hyperthyroidism of under 2 months' duration. The V and J ends lost 8 bases and 7 bases respectively, with 21 bases between them. Germline V CDR1 and CDR2: SNHLY, FYNNEI. The CDR3 contains 14 residues. There are many counts of this clonotype. Its antigen is unknown.

V and J are TRBV2 and TRBJ2-7, with D maybe TRBD2 (7 bases). Sequencing used blood. This TCR derives from a woman aged 18-35 years with Graves' hyperthyroidism. The CDR3 loop reads CASAVLGGQGEQYF. CDR3 bases: TGTGCCAGCGCCGTACTGGGGGGGCAGGGGGAGCAGTACTTC.